This T cell receptor beta chain originates from a study of post-analysis software for immune sequencing data. Study-wide findings and caveats: Comparison of patients with controls showed roughly five TRBV segments more frequent in patients, TRBV5-6, TRBV5-1 and TRBV20-1 among them.

Only a few counts were recorded for this clonotype. The antigen is undetermined. The CDR3 runs to 15 residues. Trimming stripped 5 bases from V and 4 bases from J, with 14 bases between. The V gene's germline CDR1 is MNHEY and CDR2 SMNVEV (reference sequence). Presence of unique molecular identifiers characterized the TCR beta cDNA libraries. TCRdb used MiXCR to reprocess the PCR reads, holding one entry per CDR3 protein. Of hundreds of thousands of distinct CDR3 sequences listed, 40% to 55% are singletons. The sequenced material came from blood. This TCR was recovered from a girl aged 10-17 years with multiple sclerosis. J is TRBJ1-4 and V is TRBV27; D might be TRBD1 (6 bases). CDR3 sequence reads: CASSLAGAGNEKLFF. The CDR3, as DNA: TGTGCCAGCAGTCTAGCGGGGGCAGGTAATGAAAAACTGTTTTTT.